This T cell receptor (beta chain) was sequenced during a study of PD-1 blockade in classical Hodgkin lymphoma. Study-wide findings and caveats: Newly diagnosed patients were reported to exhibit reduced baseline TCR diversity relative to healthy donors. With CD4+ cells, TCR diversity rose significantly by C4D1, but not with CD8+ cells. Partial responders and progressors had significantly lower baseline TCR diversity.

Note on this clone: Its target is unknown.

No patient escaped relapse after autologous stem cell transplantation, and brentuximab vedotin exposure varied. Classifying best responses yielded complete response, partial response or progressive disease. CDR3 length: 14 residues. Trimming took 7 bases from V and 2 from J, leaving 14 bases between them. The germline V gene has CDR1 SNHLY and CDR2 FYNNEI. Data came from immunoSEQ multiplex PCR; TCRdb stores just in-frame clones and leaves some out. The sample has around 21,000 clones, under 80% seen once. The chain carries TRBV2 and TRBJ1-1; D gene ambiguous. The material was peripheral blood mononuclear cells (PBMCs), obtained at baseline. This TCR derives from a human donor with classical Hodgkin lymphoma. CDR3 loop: CASMVETSNTEAFF. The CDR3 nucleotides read TGTGCCAGCATGGTGGAAACCTCAAACACTGAAGCTTTCTTT. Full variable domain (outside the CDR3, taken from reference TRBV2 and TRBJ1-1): EPEVTQTPSHQVTQMGQEVILRCVPISNHLYFYWYRQILGQKVEFLVSFYNNEISEKSEIFDDQFSVERPDGSNFTLKIRSTKLEDSAMYFCASMVETSNTEAFFGQGTRLTVV.